This T cell receptor beta chain was obtained from a study of brain metastases from non-small cell lung cancer. Broader study findings: TCR repertoires overlapped largely between brain metastases and matched primaries. Expanded T-cell clones appeared in roughly 60% of brain metastases over primaries. Compared with primary tumors, brain metastases showed less T-cell infiltration.

As regards this clone: Its specificity is not known.

TCRdb keeps only in-frame clones here, not all; method: immunoSEQ multiplex PCR. The sample yields some 3,000 clones, about 86% seen once. The CDR3 runs 14 residues. Between the trimmed V and J ends, which lost 2 bases and 4 bases, there was a span of 11 bases. The V gene's germline CDR1 is MGHRA and CDR2 YSYEKL. This chain joins TRBV4-1 and TRBJ1-2; D not certain. The specimen was tissue from a brain metastasis. The receptor's source is a donor at least 40 years old with non-small cell lung cancer. In nucleotides, the CDR3 is TGCGCCAGCAGCCAAAACCGACAATCCTATGGCTACACCTTC. This codes for CASSQNRQSYGYTF.